This T cell receptor (beta chain) stems from a study of T-cell memory formation after mild COVID-19 (dated by TCRdb to about 2021). About the study as a whole: Most TCR sequence clusters were specific to one of the two donors. T-cell clones expanding and contracting after mild COVID-19 in two donors were tracked by longitudinal TCRalpha and TCRbeta repertoire sequencing. The cohort comprised two young, previously healthy adult volunteers, one female and one male.

This clonotype was observed a few times. Its target antigen remains unknown. Within one base of it there is no much larger clone, and no base qualities were kept. What the authors observed across the whole study: Balanced CD4/CD8 phenotypes were observed for clones contracting from day 15 to 85, whereas a bias towards CD4+ was observed for a second wave of clones expanding from day 15 to 37. Contracting CD4+ clones turned up mainly in the CM and EM memory subsets, whereas EMRA was where CD8+ clones were enriched. Whether the second-wave clones peaking on day 37 were SARS-CoV-2 specific was not confirmed. Some responding clones were detected in pre-infection memory, suggesting pre-existing cross-reactive memory T cells joined the SARS-CoV-2 response. Only a couple of mild cases were covered in the study, and larger cohorts including severe cases with pre-infection samples were considered necessary.

The sequencer listed for this sample is Illumina NovaSeq 6000. TCRalpha and TCRbeta cDNA libraries were constructed by 5'RACE with constant-segment primers, with sample barcodes and unique molecular identifiers being introduced. RNA was extracted from every sample with Trizol reagent. Amplification of the libraries took two PCR steps, and the second step added a second sample barcode plus Illumina TruSeq adapters. Sequencing of libraries was performed on an Illumina NovaSeq with 2 x 150 bp paired-end reads. The study's own analysis went as follows. With migec v1.2.7, reads were demultiplexed and then collapsed into UMI-guided consensus sequences. With mixcr v2.1.11, UMI consensuses were aligned to TRA and TRB V and J templates and assembled into clonotypes. A clonotype was counted as expanded or contracted only if both edgeR and NoisET called the change significant, with noise models trained on biological replicates. edgeR calls used a false discovery rate-adjusted p below 0.01 and a log2 fold-change threshold of 1. As an exploratory analysis of dynamics, max-normalized trajectories of the 1000 most abundant clonotypes were examined with PCA combined with hierarchical clustering. Separately sequenced CD4+ and CD8+ repertoires were used to assign a CD4 or CD8 phenotype to each responding clone. Through fastp at Q25 and MiXCR, TCRdb rebuilt clones from the public reads, retaining in-frame beta chains. Here each entry gathers all rows of one CDR3 protein and keeps the most common genes and DNA. The V and J calls here are based on TCRdb, not the publication. In all, the sample holds roughly 300,000 distinct CDR3 sequences, and about 13% of those were seen once. The leading ten clones occupy 20% to 25% of the sample.

PBMCs were isolated by Ficoll-Paque density gradient centrifugation. From the cysteine through the phenylalanine, the CDR3 covers 15 amino acids. Here the CDR3 DNA is all that survives: 45 bases in frame from base 1. Trimmed from V: 5 bases; trimmed from J: 5 bases; junction bases lacking a gene match: 10. Sequences SGHTA (CDR1) and FQGTGA (CDR2) are obtained from the germline V gene. Recombination joined TRBV7-3 with TRBJ2-3, and TRBD1 aligns with 7 junction nucleotides. The sample comprised PBMCs or a T cell subset sorted from them (not recorded which). This receptor was identified in a man between 18 and 35 years old who had mild COVID-19 (a few samples of this study predate the infection). The sample titles of this study are shuffled in the database, so cell type and time point are left out; the donor was told from shared clones. The sequenced DNA: TGTGCCAGCAGCGAATCACAGGGGCGCGGAGATACGCAGTATTTT. It translates as CASSESQGRGDTQYF.